The present T cell receptor (beta chain) was sequenced within a study of blood T cell repertoires in COVID-19. Study-wide background: Samples representing acute and convalescent COVID-19 were sourced from the United States, Italy and Spain. T cells, B-cell-depleted T cells, or PBMCs provided the cDNA or gDNA that served as material.

Per the authors' pipeline: Nucleated cell number was recorded as an estimate derived from reference gene primer amplification. Sequencing was performed with immunoSEQ multiplex PCR; in TCRdb, only in-frame clones are kept and a portion is missing. The DNA was the basis for D and trimming; V, J and clone size are from that table. The sample holds 390,000 or so clones, around 89% seen once. The CDR3 covers 14 residues. Unmatched junction bases numbered 5, after V lost 6 bases and J lost 2 bases. CDR1 is MNHEY, CDR2 SVGAGI, per germline. The rearrangement uses TRBV6-5 and TRBJ1-2; 8 bases fit TRBD1. Sequenced: peripheral blood. The clonotype originates from a man younger than 30 with active or convalescent COVID-19. The CDR3 nucleotides are TGTGCCAGCAGCCGGACAGGGCACAACTATGGCTACACCTTC. It codes for CASSRTGHNYGYTF.